This TCR beta chain was profiled in a study of shared clonotypes between healthy human individuals. Turning to the study itself: A donor's plate count was three for CD4 naive and three for CD4 memory; CD8 naive had two and CD8 memory one.

CD45RO-negative, CCR7-selected cells formed the naive CD8 fraction, which excluded terminally differentiated effector memory CD45RA+ cells. In the source study's methods: For the immunoSEQ data, sequences were junction-only without quality scores, so filtering differed. The protocol was immunoSEQ multiplex PCR, while the TCRdb copy is restricted to in-frame clones and leaves out a portion. V, J and clone size were drawn from that table, and D and trimming were deduced from the DNA. This sample yields about 2 million clones, of which approximately 95% are seen a single time; more than 0.95% belongs to the top ten. The origin of this receptor is a man younger than 35 in good health. The sample comprised naive CD8+ T cells sorted from blood.

CDR3 coding DNA: TGTGCCAGCGCCTTTGGGCAATATAATTCACCCCTCCACTTT. It translates to CASAFGQYNSPLHF. The chain carries TRBV4-2 and TRBJ1-6; D remains unclear. This CDR3 comprises 14 residues. V lost 8 bases, J lost 4 bases, and 12 bases lay in between. CDR1 is LGHNA, CDR2 YNFKEQ, per germline.